Sequencing of this T cell receptor beta chain was carried out in a study of cytomegalovirus exposure and HLA in healthy donors (dated by TCRdb to the late 2010s). Background on the whole study: An earlier analysis of more than 550 of the donors reported 276 Gb of sequence data and around 110 million unique TCR beta sequences obtained from approximately 180 million T cells. Class I and class II HLA loci were covered by the typing at four-digit resolution. Along with the roughly 610-subject first cohort, a separate validation cohort of more than 90 different subjects was used. High-throughput TCR immunosequencing, statistical association of individual TCRs with disease status, and machine learning were combined to predict cytomegalovirus infection status. The number of donors typed differed by locus, with roughly 629-640 for A, B, C, DRB1 and DQB1, 522 for DQA1, 600 to 610 for DPA1, and around 460 for DPB1. Rather than using new phenotypic data, the later analysis identified candidate immune exposures from TCR beta sequences and from how often those sequences occurred across donors. Every discovery cohort repertoire had been produced on one sequencing platform. Of the 300 to 500 genotyped donors, 80% to 90% were placed in the genetic ancestry cluster associated with self-reported Caucasian donors. In a later analysis, previously published TCR beta repertoires from 666 donors were re-analyzed and high-resolution HLA genotyping was added so that TCR occurrence patterns could be studied. The study was designed to test whether signatures of past pathogen exposure could be identified by cataloging public T cell receptors. The study profiled the T cell repertoires of approximately 700 subjects by immunosequencing and related them to cytomegalovirus serostatus. Among roughly 400 genotyped donors of the cohort, an average of roughly 230,000 unique TCR beta nucleotide sequences was sequenced per donor, of which about 20% were non-productive. An earlier analysis of about 620 of the donors applied high-throughput TCR beta sequencing to assess whether each TCR beta V gene segment acted as functional or pseudogenic. An early release that covered several hundred HLA-typed donors contained approximately 320 gigabases of sequencing data and about 84 million unique TCR sequences. A later genetic analysis used genome-wide SNP genotypes for about 55% of the 666 donors, treating that subset as a discovery cohort. Alongside the repertoire data, information on donor age, sex, ethnicity and CMV serostatus was compiled. Roughly 5 DR-DQ haplotypes were treated as single units for association and clustering because of strong linkage in the cohort.

The table lists this clone with a few counts. Which antigen it targets is not known. No much larger clone exists at a distance of one base, and base qualities are not known. The cohort consisted of fewer than 700 healthy bone marrow donors. At the time of sampling, all cohort members were nominally healthy, though unrecorded immune exposures were likely present. The donor tested CMV seropositive and was one of the 289 seropositive cohort members. A peripheral blood sample was provided by each donor, and peripheral blood mononuclear cells were used for TCR beta sequencing. Genomic DNA extraction from the blood cell samples was performed with the Qiagen DNeasy Blood Extraction Kit. Library preparation used the immunoSEQ multiplex PCR assay. For the multiplex PCR, a mixture combining 60 forward primers for TCR Vbeta segments and 13 reverse primers for TCR Jbeta segments was used. The CDR3 region of rearranged TCR beta genes was amplified from genomic DNA by a multiplex PCR assay. The Illumina HiSeq System was used to sequence the amplified TCR beta libraries as 87-base-pair reads. The source study handled its data this way. A later analysis counted approximately 76 million unique TCR beta chains across the 550 to 750 repertoires, and 10 million to 11 million of these chains were shared by at least two donors. To remove PCR and sequencing errors, raw reads were error-corrected and collapsed into unique sequences using a nearest-neighbor algorithm that merged closely related sequences. V, D and J gene segments were assigned by aligning CDR3 sequences to IMGT reference sequences. For a sequence to be retained, at least a six-nucleotide match to both a V gene segment and a J gene segment was required. Rearrangements were classified as productive when the CDR3 lacked stop codons and remained in frame with V and J, and all other rearrangements were classified as non-productive. CDR3 was defined according to IMGT convention as the region running from the second conserved V-encoded cysteine to the conserved J-encoded phenylalanine. Sequences without an unambiguous match to a single V gene segment were excluded from the earlier analysis of over 500 of the donors. An earlier analysis of about 590 of the donors classified V segments as functional when productive rearrangements were above 56.7% and as segregating when the standard deviation between donors was above 5%. A statistical classification framework was built for diagnosing cytomegalovirus status from the catalog of TCR beta chain sequences. In a later analysis, V and J genes were assigned by comparing TCR nucleotide sequences against IMGT/GENE-DB human TR gene sequences. The TCRdist pipeline was used in a later analysis to assign CDR3 sequences and most-parsimonious VDJ recombination scenarios. In a later analysis, every TCR beta chain was defined by the combination of its CDR3 amino acid sequence and its V-gene family, and reads without a unique V-gene family were dropped. To address suspected cross-contamination and a sequencing artifact, a later analysis removed roughly 580 highly shared, low-generation-probability nucleotide sequences. For each public chain, a later analysis derived a clonal expansion index from normalized ranks of inferred template counts within each repertoire. A later analysis computed generation probabilities with a VDJ recombination model fitted to out-of-frame rearrangements, and checked the results against IGoR. A later analysis scored TCR-TCR, TCR-HLA and TCR-CMV co-occurrence with hypergeometric tests, applying a repertoire-size bias correction to TCR pairs. A later analysis estimated false discovery rates by permuting HLA or CMV assignments 20 times. A later analysis grouped co-occurring TCRs with DBSCAN, adding TCRdist sequence similarity when clustering within HLA-allele-positive subsets. Co-occurrence clustering excluded repertoires with fewer than 30,000 or more than 120,000 public chains, plus five with anomalous nucleotide sharing. The table was pulled from immuneACCESS by TCRdb, which kept in-frame rearrangements only. Such tables lose some clones; where checked, under half of the loss comes from unresolved V genes, and the rest has no known cause. For V, J and clone size, that table is used; D and trimming come from the DNA. The sample includes about 200,000 clones, with 70% to 80% observed a single time. Of the sample, around 0.42% is held by the ten largest clones.

On the study overall, not on this receptor specifically: The authors suggested that the approach could potentially be extended to other disease states and immunological phenotypes. An earlier analysis of around 540 of the donors showed that most TCR beta V segments appeared in productive rearrangements either about 87% or about 30% of the time, which broadly matched IMGT annotations. The only immune exposure information available for the cohort was CMV serostatus. According to a later analysis, parvovirus B19, influenza, CMV and Epstein-Barr virus appeared linked to several top co-occurrence clusters. An association between a missense DCLRE1C variant and V-gene and J-gene trimming of TCR beta chains was found in a later genetic analysis and replicated in an independent cohort. HLA typing was unavailable for some donors at each locus, so association tests used only the typed subset. In vitro tests confirmed that three of the cytomegalovirus-associated TCR beta chains recognize cytomegalovirus antigens. In a later analysis, HLA-associated TCR beta chains were found to be more clonally expanded and to have lower generation probabilities than equally common non-associated chains. The study listed around 160 TCR beta chains as associated with cytomegalovirus. The classifier was reported to diagnose cytomegalovirus status with high specificity and sensitivity in both the original and validation cohorts. Because counts were too low, around 17 rarely observed V segments, including chromosome 9 orphons, were left out of the earlier analysis of several hundred of the donors. According to a later analysis, TCR association rates differed among HLA loci, with DRB1 alleles showing the most associated TCRs and HLA-C alleles showing the fewest. A later genetic analysis reported fewer N-insertions in productive TCRs among donors in an Asian-associated ancestry cluster than the roughly 700-donor mean. Presence/absence analyses assumed roughly uniform sequencing depth across donors, an assumption that may not hold. Linkage disequilibrium might explain the correlated functional status among segregating V segments, but an unknown experimental factor could not be excluded. Most TCR sequences were observed very rarely across donors, whereas some public TCRs were present in many individuals. Some IMGT-functional V segments, including TRBV6-2 and TRBV6-3, could not be told apart with the 87-base-pair reads, so those segments were excluded. Most CMV-associated TCR beta chains appeared to be HLA-restricted in a later analysis, and the HLA associations seemed to be driven largely by CMV exposure. Assigning TCR associations to individual alleles was difficult when HLA alleles, especially DR and DQ, strongly co-occurred. A further reported finding was that TCR beta sequences accurately predicted the HLA-A and HLA-B alleles for most subjects in the first cohort. In this cohort, only TCR beta chains were sequenced, and detectable features were limited by the absence of alpha or paired-chain data. At a false discovery rate of 0.05, a later analysis linked some 18,000 TCR beta sequences to specific HLA alleles. The sequencing pipeline was judged likely to have produced a cluster of highly shared sequence variants as a technical artifact.

CDR1 and CDR2 are drawn from the germline V gene: LGHNA, YNFKEQ. The junction shows trimming of 2 bases on V and 7 bases on J, plus 18 bases between the germline ends. Taken from cysteine to phenylalanine, the CDR3 has 16 residues. Only the CDR3 DNA is retained, 48 bases long and in frame from the first base. This chain joins TRBV4-2 to TRBJ1-5; a weak D assignment points to TRBD1 (5 bases agree). Source material: PBMCs. This clonotype originated in a male donor in good health and CMV-seropositive. The encoded CDR3 is CASSQTSGTRGQPQHF. In nucleotides, the sequence is TGTGCCAGCAGCCAAACCAGCGGGACCCGAGGGCAGCCCCAGCATTTT.